Following are 28 T cell receptor beta chains from one sample sequenced in a study of T cells after yellow fever vaccination. TCRdb reprocessed the 5' RACE reads with MiXCR, giving one entry per CDR3 protein. The sample lists 450,000 to 650,000 distinct CDR3 sequences, roughly 12% seen once, with about an eighth in the top ten. The material was PBMCs, obtained on the day of the yellow fever booster vaccination. These receptors originate from a man aged 30 to 45 who received the YFV17D yellow fever vaccine.

The J gene is TRBJ2-2, the V gene TRBV10-3; D is unresolved. CDR1 ENHRY and CDR2 SYGVKD come from the germline V gene. Trimming removed 5 bases from V and 4 bases from J, with 8 bases in between. This CDR3 has 13 residues. In DNA, the CDR3 is TGTGCCATCAGTCTGCAGCCCACCGGGGAGCTGTTTTTT. This sequence encodes CAISLQPTGELFF.

The chain combines TRBV4-3 with TRBJ2-1; D uncertain. The CDR3 consists of 14 residues. CDR1 is LGHNA and CDR2 is YSLEER in the germline V gene. Trimming pared 0 bases from V and 7 bases from J, leaving 10 bases between. In DNA form, the CDR3 reads TGCGCCAGCAGCCAAGAACAATGGGTTAATGAGCAGTTCTTC. This codes for CASSQEQWVNEQFF.

This clonotype was detected only a few times. The chain joins TRBV28 to TRBJ2-1; 10 positions match TRBD2. CDR1 and CDR2 from the germline V gene are MDHEN and SYDVKM. The J segment lost 10 bases and the V segment lost 1 base, leaving 7 bases of the junction unmatched. The CDR3 has 15 residues. CDR3 sequence reads: CASSLFTSGKREQFF. The CDR3 region has the DNA TGTGCCAGCAGTTTATTTACTAGCGGGAAAAGGGAGCAGTTCTTC.

The chain uses TRBV12-3 or TRBV12-4 and TRBJ2-5; D uncertain. There are 16 residues in the CDR3. Trimming took off 5 bases at V and 0 bases at J, with 16 bases between the two ends. CDR3 sequence reads: CASSNSVFPNQETQYF. DNA for the CDR3: TGTGCCAGCAGTAACTCCGTTTTCCCCAACCAAGAGACCCAGTACTTC.

This clonotype was seen only a few times. V gene TRBV10-1 combines with J gene TRBJ2-7; 7 bases align to TRBD2. This CDR3 is 16 amino acids long. Germline-derived CDR1 and CDR2 are WNHNN and SYGVQD (reference sequence). The trim removed 0 bases at V and 2 bases at J, leaving 7 bases unmatched. CDR3 sequence reads: CASSESRGGSTYEQYF. The CDR3 region has the DNA TGCGCCAGCAGTGAGTCCCGAGGCGGGAGCACCTACGAGCAGTACTTC.

This clonotype has a handful of counts. V usage is TRBV2 and J usage is TRBJ1-1; D is uncertain. The CDR3 is made up of 14 amino acids. V lost 5 bases and J lost 0, with 10 bases in between. The V gene's germline CDR1 is SNHLY and CDR2 FYNNEI. The CDR3 loop is CASSRTSMNTEAFF. For the CDR3, the DNA is TGTGCCAGCAGTCGCACAAGTATGAACACTGAAGCTTTCTTT. The full variable domain, in which reference TRBV2 and TRBJ1-1 provide the parts outside the CDR3, is EPEVTQTPSHQVTQMGQEVILRCVPISNHLYFYWYRQILGQKVEFLVSFYNNEISEKSEIFDDQFSVERPDGSNFTLKIRSTKLEDSAMYFCASSRTSMNTEAFFGQGTRLTVV.

The chain combines TRBV5-1 with TRBJ2-2, with no clear D. The CDR3 totals 13 residues. Germline values: CDR1 SGHRS, CDR2 YFSETQ. With 0 bases removed from V and 6 bases from J, the gap between germline ends came to 6 bases. As DNA, the CDR3 is TGCGCCAGCAGCTTGGCTCTAGCCGGGGAGCTGTTTTTT. Translation: CASSLALAGELFF.

The V gene is TRBV6-1, the J gene TRBJ1-2, with D possibly matching TRBD1 (5 bases). V lost 8 bases and J 8 bases, leaving 21 bases between the germline ends. CDR3 length equals 14 residues. The germline V gene has CDR1 MNHNS and CDR2 SASEGT. The CDR3, as DNA: TGTGCCAGCGCGGTCGGGGGTACAGGAGAGGGCTACACCTTC. Protein product: CASAVGGTGEGYTF.

A few counts support this clonotype. V usage is TRBV7-9 and J usage is TRBJ2-2; TRBD2 aligns across 10 bases. Trimming took 6 bases from V and 2 from J; bases not matched to a gene: 9. In germline, CDR1 is SEHNR, CDR2 FQNEAQ (reference sequence). The CDR3 totals 17 residues. The CDR3 region is CASRPFGLAENTGELFF. The CDR3 DNA sequence: TGTGCCAGCAGACCATTCGGACTAGCGGAAAACACCGGGGAGCTGTTTTTT.

This clonotype was observed at least ten times. The gene calls are TRBV4-2 and TRBJ1-1, with 8 nucleotides matching TRBD1. Germline V gives CDR1 LGHNA, CDR2 YNFKEQ. The junction had 6 bases not matched to a gene; V was cut back by 1 base and J by 5 bases. The CDR3 contains 15 residues. Here the CDR3 reads CASSQVTGGGTEAFF. Here the CDR3 DNA reads TGTGCCAGCAGCCAAGTAACAGGGGGAGGGACTGAAGCTTTCTTT.

The chain joins TRBV20-1 to TRBJ1-2, with 10 bases identical to TRBD1. Losses at the gene ends were 5 bases for V and 8 bases for J; bases not matched to a gene: 8. The CDR3 sequence is 13 residues long. Germline assignment: CDR1 DFQATT and CDR2 SNEGSKA (reference sequence). In nucleotides, the CDR3 is TGCAGTGCTCCGACAGGGACAGGGGTCGGCTACACCTTC. It is translated as CSAPTGTGVGYTF.

This clonotype was observed at least ten times. The chain couples TRBV14 to TRBJ2-3; D gene unclear. Germline V gives CDR1 SGHDN, CDR2 FVKESK. V dropped 5 bases and J dropped 8 bases, with 11 bases sitting between them. This CDR3 region has 12 residues. The CDR3 reads CASSETSTTQYF. The CDR3 bases are TGTGCCAGCAGCGAGACCTCGACTACGCAGTATTTT. The full variable domain, with the rest looked up from reference TRBV14 and TRBJ2-3, is EAGVTQFPSHSVIEKGQTVTLRCDPISGHDNLYWYRRVMGKEIKFLLHFVKESKQDESGMPNNRFLAERTGGTYSTLKVQPAELEDSGVYFCASSETSTTQYFGPGTRLTVL.

The rearrangement links TRBV5-1 to TRBJ2-2; TRBD1 is a possible D gene (6 bases). CDR3 length: 16 amino acids. V lost 0 bases and J lost 8, with 17 bases in between. Germline V gives CDR1 SGHRS, CDR2 YFSETQ. The CDR3 loop reads CASSLDGTPRTGELFF. The CDR3 nucleotides read TGCGCCAGCAGCTTGGACGGGACACCTCGTACGGGGGAGCTGTTTTTT. Drawing the rest from reference TRBV5-1 and TRBJ2-2, the complete variable domain is KAGVTQTPRYLIKTRGQQVTLSCSPISGHRSVSWYQQTPGQGLQFLFEYFSETQRNKGNFPGRFSGRQFSNSRSEMNVSTLELGDSALYLCASSLDGTPRTGELFFGEGSRLTVL.

In DNA, the CDR3 is TGTGCCAGTACGCCGGGACGGAGCACCGGGGAGCTGTTTTTT. Protein product: CASTPGRSTGELFF. The chain is built from TRBV19 and TRBJ2-2; D could derive from TRBD1 or TRBD2 (5 bases each). CDR3 size: 14 residues. The germline gives CDR1 LNHDA, CDR2 SQIVND (reference sequence). V lost 7 bases, J lost 4 bases, and 13 bases lay in between.

The V call is TRBV12-3 or TRBV12-4, the J call TRBJ2-1, with 12 bases lining up with TRBD2. The CDR3 spans 18 residues. V shed 5 bases and J 0 bases; nucleotides not matched to a gene: 8. CDR3 nucleotides: TGTGCCAGCAGTCCCGGGACTAGCGGGCTCATCTCCTACAATGAGCAGTTCTTC. Protein: CASSPGTSGLISYNEQFF.

The chain employs TRBV4-3 and TRBJ2-5; a possible D gene is TRBD2 (6 bases). This CDR3 spans 16 amino acids. The ends were cut back, 0 bases at V and 2 bases at J, with 13 bases in the middle. Germline CDR1 and CDR2: LGHNA and YSLEER. CDR3 nucleotides: TGCGCCAGCAGCCAAGAACTAGCAACGAGACAAGAGACCCAGTACTTC. Amino acid sequence: CASSQELATRQETQYF.

This clonotype was observed at least ten times. The chain joins TRBV19 to TRBJ1-2; TRBD1 matches at 7 bases. V lost 9 bases and J lost 4; bases outside the gene matches: 5. The CDR3 runs to 12 residues. CDR1 LNHDA and CDR2 SQIVND come from the germline V gene (reference sequence). The CDR3 region has the DNA TGTGCCAGCGAGGGACAGACCTATGGCTACACCTTC. It is translated as CASEGQTYGYTF.

This clonotype was detected a few times. The V gene is TRBV29-1, the J gene TRBJ2-3; the D gene is possibly TRBD1 (5 bases). V was trimmed by 5 bases and J by 0 bases, leaving 9 bases between them. The CDR3 contains 13 residues. Germline CDR1 is SQVTM and CDR2 is ANQGSEA. CDR3 bases: TGCAGCGTTTGGGGCCTAAGCACAGATACGCAGTATTTT. This codes for CSVWGLSTDTQYF.

In its sample, this clonotype was seen a few times. The chain is built from TRBV27 and TRBJ2-7, with D perhaps matching TRBD2 (5 bases). The CDR3 runs to 14 residues. V was pared by 7 bases and J by 8 bases, with 21 bases between. The V gene's germline CDR1 is MNHEY and CDR2 SMNVEV (reference sequence). DNA of the CDR3: TGTGCCAGCAACTCTCGGGGAGCGGTCGACAAGCAGTACTTC. It codes for CASNSRGAVDKQYF.

V and J are TRBV20-1 and TRBJ2-1; 9 bases align to TRBD2. Germline CDR1 reads DFQATT; CDR2 reads SNEGSKA (reference sequence). Trimming removed 5 bases from V and 6 bases from J; junction bases left unmatched: 14. This CDR3 is 16 amino acids long. CDR3: CSAFPPREGLINEQFF. In DNA, the CDR3 is TGCAGTGCTTTCCCGCCGCGGGAGGGCCTAATCAATGAGCAGTTCTTC.

The chain employs TRBV23-1 and TRBJ2-7; no reliable D call. TRBV23-1 carries the ORF label, with uncertain function. Between the trimmed V and J ends, which lost 0 bases and 4 bases, there was a span of 7 bases. The CDR3 length is 13 residues. CDR3 sequence reads: CASSQSKAYEQYF. CDR3 nucleotides: TGCGCCAGCAGTCAATCAAAGGCTTACGAGCAGTACTTC.

The rearrangement uses TRBV6-6 and TRBJ2-7; D ambiguous. Trimming pared 2 bases from V and 0 bases from J, leaving 5 bases between. Germline values: CDR1 MNHNY, CDR2 SVGAGI (reference sequence). The CDR3 is 13 amino acids. The CDR3 DNA follows: TGTGCCAGCAGTTACCAGAGCTCCTACGAGCAGTACTTC. Translating gives CASSYQSSYEQYF.

There are many counts of this clonotype. The chain couples TRBV7-2 to TRBJ2-3; D gene uncertain. V dropped 1 base and J dropped 4 bases, with 9 bases sitting between them. Per germline, CDR1 SGHTA and CDR2 FQGNSA. The CDR3 extends over 14 amino acids. This CDR3 reads CASSLVLSADTQYF. CDR3 DNA: TGTGCCAGCAGCTTAGTGTTATCGGCAGATACGCAGTATTTT.

The rearrangement joins TRBV5-1 to TRBJ1-1; D gene uncertain. Germline V gene lookup returns CDR1 SGHRS and CDR2 YFSETQ. The CDR3 covers 16 residues. V lost 0 bases and J lost 3, with 15 bases in between. The DNA of the CDR3 is TGCGCCAGCAGCTTGGACCCCGCCAGTTCGTACACTGAAGCTTTCTTT. Amino acid sequence: CASSLDPASSYTEAFF.

V gene TRBV29-1 combines with J gene TRBJ2-2; no reliable D call. Trimming left V 6 bases short and J 5 bases short, with 13 bases between. This CDR3 has 13 amino acids. The germline gives CDR1 SQVTM, CDR2 ANQGSEA. The CDR3 DNA is TGCAGCGTCGCGGTCCGTTTGACCGGGGAGCTGTTTTTT. It translates to CSVAVRLTGELFF.

This clonotype was seen ten or more times. The chain joins TRBV27 to TRBJ2-7, with 9 bases that match TRBD1. Germline lookup yields CDR1 MNHEY and CDR2 SMNVEV (reference sequence). V shed 5 bases and J 6 bases; nucleotides not matched to a gene: 11. This CDR3 has 15 amino acids. The CDR3 DNA sequence: TGTGCCAGCAGTCGACTGACAGGGGGGTTCGGCGAGCAGTACTTC. This gives the protein CASSRLTGGFGEQYF.

The rearrangement joins TRBV11-2 to TRBJ2-7; tentatively, D is TRBD1 (6 bases). The CDR3 covers 15 residues. Germline CDR1 reads SGHAT; CDR2 reads FQNNGV. Trimming pared 2 bases from V and 10 bases from J, leaving 21 bases between. The CDR3 region has the DNA TGTGCCAGCAGCTTATCCGGGGCAGGGGTTGCGGAACAGTACTTC. Encoded protein: CASSLSGAGVAEQYF.

The CDR3 DNA reads TGTGCCAGTAAGGGCGGGAACTACGAGCAGTACTTC. Amino acid sequence: CASKGGNYEQYF. V usage is TRBV19 and J usage is TRBJ2-7, with D possibly matching TRBD2 (6 bases). The germline CDR1 and CDR2 sequences are LNHDA and SQIVND (reference sequence). V dropped 7 bases and J dropped 3 bases, with 10 bases sitting between them. The CDR3 sequence is 12 residues long.